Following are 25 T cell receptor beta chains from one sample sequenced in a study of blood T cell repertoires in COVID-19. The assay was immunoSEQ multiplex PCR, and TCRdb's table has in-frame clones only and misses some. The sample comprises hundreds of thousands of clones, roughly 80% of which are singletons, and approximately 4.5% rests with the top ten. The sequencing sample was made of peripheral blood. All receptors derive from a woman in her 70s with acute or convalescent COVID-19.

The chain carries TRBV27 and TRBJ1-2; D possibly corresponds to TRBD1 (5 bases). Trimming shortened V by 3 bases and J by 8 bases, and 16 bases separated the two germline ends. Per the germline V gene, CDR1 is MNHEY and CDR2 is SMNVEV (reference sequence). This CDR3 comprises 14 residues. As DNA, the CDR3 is TGTGCCAGCAGTTTTGGGGCAGGGATTGGCGGCTACACCTTC. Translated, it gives CASSFGAGIGGYTF.

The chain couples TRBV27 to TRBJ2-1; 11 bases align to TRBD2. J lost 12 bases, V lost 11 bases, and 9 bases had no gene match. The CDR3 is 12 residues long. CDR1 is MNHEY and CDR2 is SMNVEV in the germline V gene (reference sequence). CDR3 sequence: CASSSGGYAQFF. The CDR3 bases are TGTGCCTCCTCTAGCGGGGGGTATGCGCAGTTCTTC.

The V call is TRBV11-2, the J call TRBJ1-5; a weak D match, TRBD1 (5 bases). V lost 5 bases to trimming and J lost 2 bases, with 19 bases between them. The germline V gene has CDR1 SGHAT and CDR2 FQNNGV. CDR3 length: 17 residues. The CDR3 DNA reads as TGTGCCAGCAGCCCCTCCCCGACGGGGGTCGGCAATCAGCCCCAGCATTTT. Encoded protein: CASSPSPTGVGNQPQHF.

This chain's CDR3 is CASSQDFKLAGNTDTQYF. The CDR3 DNA reads as TGTGCCAGCAGCCAAGATTTTAAATTAGCGGGTAACACAGATACGCAGTATTTT. The chain recombines TRBV4-2 with TRBJ2-3; TRBD2 matches at 7 bases. The CDR3 extends over 18 amino acids. J gave up 2 bases and V 0 bases, and 11 bases lay outside the gene matches. Germline V lookup: CDR1 LGHNA, CDR2 YNFKEQ.

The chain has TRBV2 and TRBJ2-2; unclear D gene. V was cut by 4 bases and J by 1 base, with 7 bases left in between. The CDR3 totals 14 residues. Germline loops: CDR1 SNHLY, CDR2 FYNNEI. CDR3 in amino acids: CASSASENTGELFF. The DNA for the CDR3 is TGTGCCAGCAGTGCATCAGAGAACACCGGGGAGCTGTTTTTT.

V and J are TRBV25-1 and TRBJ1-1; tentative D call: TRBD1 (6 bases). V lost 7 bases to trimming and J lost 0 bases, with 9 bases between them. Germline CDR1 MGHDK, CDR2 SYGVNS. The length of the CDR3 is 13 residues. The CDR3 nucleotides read TGTGCCAGCAAGGACAGCATGAACACTGAAGCTTTCTTT. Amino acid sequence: CASKDSMNTEAFF.

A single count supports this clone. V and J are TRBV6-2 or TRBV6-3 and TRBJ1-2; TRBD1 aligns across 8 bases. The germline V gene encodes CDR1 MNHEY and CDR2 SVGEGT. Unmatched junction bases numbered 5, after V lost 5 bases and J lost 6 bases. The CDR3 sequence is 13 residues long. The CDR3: CASSKDRDNGYTF. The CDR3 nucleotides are TGTGCCAGCAGTAAGGACAGGGATAATGGCTACACCTTC.

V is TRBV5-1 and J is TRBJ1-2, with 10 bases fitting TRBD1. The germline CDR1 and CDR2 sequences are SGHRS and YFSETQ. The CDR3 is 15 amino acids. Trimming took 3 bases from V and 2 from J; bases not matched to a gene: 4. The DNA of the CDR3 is TGCGCCAGCAGCTCGCAGGGACAGGGGAACTATGGCTACACCTTC. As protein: CASSSQGQGNYGYTF.

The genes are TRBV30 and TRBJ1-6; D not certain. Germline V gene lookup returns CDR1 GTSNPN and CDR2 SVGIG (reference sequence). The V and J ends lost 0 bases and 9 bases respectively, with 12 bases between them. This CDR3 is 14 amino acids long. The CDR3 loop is CAWSVAGKGSPLHF. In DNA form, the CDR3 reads TGTGCCTGGAGTGTGGCGGGGAAGGGTTCACCCCTCCACTTT.

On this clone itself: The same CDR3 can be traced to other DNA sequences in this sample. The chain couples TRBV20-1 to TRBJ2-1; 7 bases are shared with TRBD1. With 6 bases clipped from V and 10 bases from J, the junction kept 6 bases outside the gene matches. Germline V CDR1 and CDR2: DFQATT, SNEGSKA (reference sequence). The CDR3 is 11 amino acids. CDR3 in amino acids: CSARGLDEQFF. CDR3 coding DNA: TGCAGTGCGAGGGGGCTTGACGAGCAGTTCTTC.

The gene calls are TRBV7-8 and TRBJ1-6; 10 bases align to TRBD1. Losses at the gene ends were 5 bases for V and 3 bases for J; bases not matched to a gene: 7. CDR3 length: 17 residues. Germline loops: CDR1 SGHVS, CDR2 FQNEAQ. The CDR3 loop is CASSATGTGDYNSPLHF. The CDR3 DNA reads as TGTGCCAGCAGCGCTACCGGGACAGGGGACTATAATTCACCCCTCCACTTT.

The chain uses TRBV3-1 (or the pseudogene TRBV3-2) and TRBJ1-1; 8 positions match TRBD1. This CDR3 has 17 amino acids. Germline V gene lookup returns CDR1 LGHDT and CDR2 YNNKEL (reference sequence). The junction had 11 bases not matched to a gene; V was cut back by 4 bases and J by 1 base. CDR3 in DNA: TGTGCCAGCAGCCCTGGGACAGGCCGACGTACGAACACTGAAGCTTTCTTT. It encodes CASSPGTGRRTNTEAFF.

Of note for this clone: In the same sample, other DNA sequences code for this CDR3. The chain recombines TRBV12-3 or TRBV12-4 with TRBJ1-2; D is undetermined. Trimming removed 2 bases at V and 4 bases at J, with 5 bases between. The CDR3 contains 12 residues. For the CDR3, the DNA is TGTGCCAGCAGTTTACCAGGCTATGGCTACACCTTC. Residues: CASSLPGYGYTF.

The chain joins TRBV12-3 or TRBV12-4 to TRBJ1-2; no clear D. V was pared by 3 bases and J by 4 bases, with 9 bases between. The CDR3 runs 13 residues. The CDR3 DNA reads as TGTGCCAGCAGTTTCGGGGTTCGCTATGGCTACACCTTC. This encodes CASSFGVRYGYTF.

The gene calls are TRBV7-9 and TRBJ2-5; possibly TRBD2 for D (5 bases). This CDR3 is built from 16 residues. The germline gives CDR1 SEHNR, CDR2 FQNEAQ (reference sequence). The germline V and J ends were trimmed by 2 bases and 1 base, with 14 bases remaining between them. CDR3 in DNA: TGTGCCAGCAGCTTAAACGTCGGGCGGGCCCAAGAGACCCAGTACTTC. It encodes CASSLNVGRAQETQYF.

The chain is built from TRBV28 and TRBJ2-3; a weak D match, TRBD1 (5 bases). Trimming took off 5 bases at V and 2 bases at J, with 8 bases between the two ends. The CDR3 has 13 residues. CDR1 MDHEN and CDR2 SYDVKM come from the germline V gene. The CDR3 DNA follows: TGTGCCAGCAGTCCAGGGTCCACAGATACGCAGTATTTT. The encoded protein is CASSPGSTDTQYF.

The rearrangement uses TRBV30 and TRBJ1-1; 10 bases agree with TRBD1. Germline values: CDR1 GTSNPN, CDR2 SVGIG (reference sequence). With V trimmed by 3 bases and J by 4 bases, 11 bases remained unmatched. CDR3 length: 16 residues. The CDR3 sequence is CAWSRPGQGYGTEAFF. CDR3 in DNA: TGTGCCTGGAGCCGACCGGGACAGGGGTATGGCACTGAAGCTTTCTTT.

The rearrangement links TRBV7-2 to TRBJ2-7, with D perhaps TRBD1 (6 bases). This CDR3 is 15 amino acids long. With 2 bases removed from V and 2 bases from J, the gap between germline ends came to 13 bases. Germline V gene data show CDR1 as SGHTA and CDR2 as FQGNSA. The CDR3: CASSLRGTSAYEQYF. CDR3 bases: TGTGCCAGCAGCTTAAGGGGGACATCGGCCTACGAGCAGTACTTC.

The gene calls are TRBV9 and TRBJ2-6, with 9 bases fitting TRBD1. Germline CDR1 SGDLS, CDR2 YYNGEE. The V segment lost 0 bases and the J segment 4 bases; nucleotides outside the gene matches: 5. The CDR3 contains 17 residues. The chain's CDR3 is CASSVAGTGNGANVLTF. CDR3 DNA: TGTGCCAGCAGCGTAGCTGGGACAGGGAACGGGGCCAACGTCCTGACTTTC.

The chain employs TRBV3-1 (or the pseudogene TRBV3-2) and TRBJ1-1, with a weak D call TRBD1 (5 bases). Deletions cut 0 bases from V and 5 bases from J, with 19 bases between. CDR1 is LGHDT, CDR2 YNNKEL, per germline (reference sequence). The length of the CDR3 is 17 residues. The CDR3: CASSQEMFLRAGTEAFF. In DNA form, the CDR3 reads TGTGCCAGCAGCCAAGAGATGTTCCTCAGGGCCGGGACTGAAGCTTTCTTT.

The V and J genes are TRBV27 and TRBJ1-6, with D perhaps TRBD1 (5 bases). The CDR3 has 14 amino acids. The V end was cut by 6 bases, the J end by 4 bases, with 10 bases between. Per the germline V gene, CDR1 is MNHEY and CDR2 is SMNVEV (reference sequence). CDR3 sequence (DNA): TGTGCCAGCAGGCGGGGGGATTATAATTCACCCCTCCACTTT. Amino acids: CASRRGDYNSPLHF.

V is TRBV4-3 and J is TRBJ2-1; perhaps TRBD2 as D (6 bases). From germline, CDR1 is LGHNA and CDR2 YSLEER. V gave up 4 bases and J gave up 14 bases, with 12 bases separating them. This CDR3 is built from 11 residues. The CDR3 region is CASSPRRGKFF. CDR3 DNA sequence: TGCGCCAGCAGCCCCAGGAGGGGTAAGTTCTTC.

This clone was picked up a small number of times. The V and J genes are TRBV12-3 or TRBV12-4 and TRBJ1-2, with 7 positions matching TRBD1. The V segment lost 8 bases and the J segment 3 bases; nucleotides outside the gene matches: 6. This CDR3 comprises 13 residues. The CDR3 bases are TGTGCCAGCTCAGGACAGGAACACTATGGCTACACCTTC. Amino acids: CASSGQEHYGYTF.

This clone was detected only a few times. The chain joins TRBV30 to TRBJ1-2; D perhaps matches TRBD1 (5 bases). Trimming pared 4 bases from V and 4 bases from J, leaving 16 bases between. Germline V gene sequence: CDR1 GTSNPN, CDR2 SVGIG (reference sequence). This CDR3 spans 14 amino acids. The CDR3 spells CAWKRRGASYGYTF. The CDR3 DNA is TGTGCCTGGAAACGGAGGGGCGCAAGCTATGGCTACACCTTC.

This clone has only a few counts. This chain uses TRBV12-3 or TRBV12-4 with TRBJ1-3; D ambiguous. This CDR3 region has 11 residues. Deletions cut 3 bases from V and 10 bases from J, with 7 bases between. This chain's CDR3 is CASSFGLTIYF. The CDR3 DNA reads TGTGCCAGCAGTTTTGGACTAACCATATATTTT.